The 21 T cell receptor beta chains given below trace back to one sample, sequenced in a study of cytomegalovirus exposure and HLA in healthy donors. TCRdb's table, derived via immunoSEQ multiplex PCR, lists solely in-frame clones and lacks some. Of about 54,000 clones detected, roughly 89% appear once; the ten largest clones hold around 9.2%. The sequenced material came from PBMCs. The source is a young woman in good health and CMV-seropositive.

This chain links TRBV5-1 with TRBJ1-4; D perhaps matches TRBD1 (5 bases). Germline V gene lookup returns CDR1 SGHRS and CDR2 YFSETQ. This CDR3 is 13 amino acids long. Trimming left V 4 bases short and J 8 bases short, with 12 bases between. This CDR3 is CASSRDSPEKLFF. CDR3 DNA: TGCGCCAGCAGCCGCGACAGTCCGGAAAAACTGTTTTTT.

The rearrangement links TRBV5-1 to TRBJ2-7, with TRBD1 matching 8 bases. Trimming at V came to 0 bases and at J to 2 bases, leaving 7 bases not matched to a gene. The CDR3 runs to 16 residues. Germline lookup yields CDR1 SGHRS and CDR2 YFSETQ. The CDR3 loop is CASSLGVTGGPYEQYF. In DNA form, the CDR3 reads TGCGCCAGCAGCTTGGGTGTAACAGGGGGACCCTACGAGCAGTACTTC.

The CDR3 reads CASSQVADTQYF. DNA for the CDR3: TGCGCCAGCAGCCAAGTAGCAGATACGCAGTATTTT. The J gene is TRBJ2-3, the V gene TRBV4-1; D ambiguous. V lost 1 base and J 4 bases, leaving 3 bases between the germline ends. The germline V gene encodes CDR1 MGHRA and CDR2 YSYEKL. This CDR3 contains 12 residues.

This clone appeared a single time. CDR3 residues: CASSLAETGIYEQYF. CDR3 coding DNA: TGTGCCAGCAGCTTGGCCGAGACAGGAATTTACGAGCAGTACTTC. This chain uses TRBV5-5 with TRBJ2-7, with D tentatively TRBD1 (6 bases). The CDR3 runs 15 residues. The germline V and J ends were trimmed by 0 bases and 4 bases, with 14 bases remaining between them. Germline-derived CDR1 and CDR2 are SGHKS and YYEKEE (reference sequence).

CDR3 residues: CASSAMLGQGYYNEQFF. The DNA of the CDR3 is TGTGCCAGCAGCGCGATGCTAGGTCAAGGCTACTACAATGAGCAGTTCTTC. The rearrangement uses TRBV9 and TRBJ2-1; D uncertain. This CDR3 region has 17 residues. CDR1 SGDLS and CDR2 YYNGEE come from the germline V gene. Between the trimmed V and J ends, which lost 3 bases and 3 bases, there was a span of 19 bases.

V usage is TRBV29-1 and J usage is TRBJ1-1; D unclear. Per the germline V gene, CDR1 is SQVTM and CDR2 is ANQGSEA. Trimming removed 6 bases from V and 5 bases from J, with 19 bases in between. The CDR3 length is 14 residues. The CDR3 is CSVGFTGGRTEAFF. CDR3 bases: TGCAGCGTCGGCTTTACCGGTGGGAGGACTGAAGCTTTCTTT.

This clone has only one observation. V is TRBV29-1 and J is TRBJ1-1; 7 bases align to TRBD1. After removal of 2 bases from V and 4 bases from J, the junction contained 4 bases not matched to a gene. The CDR3 contains 13 residues. Germline lookup yields CDR1 SQVTM and CDR2 ANQGSEA. The CDR3 protein is CSVEKAGGTEAFF. For the CDR3, the DNA is TGCAGCGTTGAAAAAGCAGGGGGCACTGAAGCTTTCTTT.

This clone was observed a single time. This chain connects TRBV28 to TRBJ2-2, with 8 bases that match TRBD1. The CDR3 sequence is 16 residues long. J lost 0 bases, V lost 11 bases, and 11 bases had no gene match. CDR1 and CDR2 (germline): MDHEN, SYDVKM. The CDR3 is CASEDRDFANTGELFF. For the CDR3, the DNA is TGTGCCTCCGAGGACAGGGATTTCGCGAACACCGGGGAGCTGTTTTTT.

The rearrangement joins TRBV7-9 to TRBJ1-1, with a possible D match to TRBD1 (5 bases). Germline CDR1 and CDR2: SEHNR and FQNEAQ (reference sequence). CDR3 size: 13 residues. Trimming took off 4 bases at V and 3 bases at J, with 9 bases between the two ends. The CDR3: CASSYPGYTEAFF. The DNA for the CDR3 is TGTGCCAGCAGCTATCCAGGGTACACTGAAGCTTTCTTT.

This rearrangement joins TRBV19 to TRBJ1-1, with a possible D match to TRBD1 (6 bases). Trimming stripped 9 bases from V and 6 bases from J, with 17 bases between. This CDR3 spans 13 amino acids. CDR1 LNHDA and CDR2 SQIVND come from the germline V gene (reference sequence). The CDR3 here is CASHLWSGAEAFF. The CDR3 DNA follows: TGTGCCAGCCACCTCTGGTCAGGGGCTGAAGCTTTCTTT.

Only one count was recorded for this clone. CDR3 loop: CASSSTGGYFYGYTF. The CDR3, as DNA: TGTGCCAGCAGTTCGACAGGGGGATACTTTTATGGCTACACCTTC. The chain joins TRBV28 to TRBJ1-2, with 9 bases matching TRBD1. Germline CDR1 MDHEN, CDR2 SYDVKM. The CDR3 length is 15 residues. The junction had 8 bases not matched to a gene; V was cut back by 4 bases and J by 5 bases.

This clone has at least ten counts. The chain employs TRBV6-4 and TRBJ2-3; a possible D gene is TRBD2 (5 bases). V gave up 1 base and J gave up 6 bases, with 14 bases separating them. There are 15 residues in the CDR3. In germline, CDR1 is MRHNA, CDR2 SNTAGT. Written as DNA, the CDR3 is TGTGCCAGCAGTGACTTTATGGGCGGGCCGGATACGCAGTATTTT. This sequence encodes CASSDFMGGPDTQYF.

This clone was observed once. The chain combines TRBV2 with TRBJ1-5; the D gene is possibly TRBD1 (5 bases). V lost 8 bases and J lost 9, with 17 bases in between. Germline V gene sequence: CDR1 SNHLY, CDR2 FYNNEI. CDR3 length equals 13 residues. This CDR3 is CASEGSPGAPQHF. CDR3 bases: TGTGCCAGCGAAGGGTCTCCTGGGGCGCCCCAGCATTTT.

This clone was counted once. The chain carries TRBV2 and TRBJ1-2, with D perhaps TRBD1 (5 bases). Trimming pared 6 bases from V and 6 bases from J, leaving 8 bases between. The CDR3 extends over 11 amino acids. Germline V gene lookup returns CDR1 SNHLY and CDR2 FYNNEI. The CDR3 bases are TGTGCCAGCAGGGGGGGGGATGGCTACACCTTC. It translates to CASRGGDGYTF.

The sample holds one count of this clone. The chain has TRBV28 and TRBJ1-1; a possible D gene is TRBD1 (5 bases). V lost 6 bases, J lost 1 base, and 21 bases lay in between. The CDR3 totals 17 residues. Germline V gives CDR1 MDHEN, CDR2 SYDVKM. Here the CDR3 DNA reads TGTGCCAGCAGCACCTCCGAGACAGTAGTCGAGAACACTGAAGCTTTCTTT. Translation: CASSTSETVVENTEAFF.

DNA for the CDR3: TGTGCCACCAGCAGAGCTGGGGCCACCTACAATGAGCAGTTCTTC. The encoded protein is CATSRAGATYNEQFF. This chain links TRBV15 with TRBJ2-1; D might be TRBD1 (5 bases). The CDR3 spans 15 residues. Germline values: CDR1 LNHNV, CDR2 YYDKDF (reference sequence). Deletions cut 1 base from V and 2 bases from J, with 9 bases between.

This chain joins TRBV5-6 and TRBJ1-2; tentatively, D is TRBD1 (5 bases). Trimming left V 0 bases short and J 1 base short, with 7 bases between. Germline assignment: CDR1 SGHDT and CDR2 YYEEEE. The CDR3 contains 14 residues. The chain's CDR3 is CASSLDRGNYGYTF. DNA for the CDR3: TGTGCCAGCAGCTTGGATAGGGGTAACTATGGCTACACCTTC.

In the case of this clone: Other DNA variants within this sample encode the same CDR3. J is TRBJ2-6 and V is TRBV4-2, with 7 bases matching TRBD1. V shed 0 bases, J shed 2 bases, and the junction held 1 base outside the gene matches. Germline CDR1 reads LGHNA; CDR2 reads YNFKEQ. This CDR3 contains 16 residues. CDR3 protein: CASSQETGTGANVLTF. CDR3 DNA sequence: TGTGCCAGCAGCCAAGAGACAGGGACTGGGGCCAACGTCCTGACTTTC.

The chain is built from TRBV9 and TRBJ2-2; 14 bases align to TRBD2. In germline, CDR1 is SGDLS, CDR2 YYNGEE. The junction had 4 bases not matched to a gene; V was cut back by 9 bases and J by 0 bases. This CDR3 has 16 residues. As DNA, the CDR3 is TGTGCCACCTCGACTAGCGGGGGGGCGAACACCGGGGAGCTGTTTTTT. This codes for CATSTSGGANTGELFF.

The rearrangement joins TRBV6-5 to TRBJ1-2; D perhaps matches TRBD1 (5 bases). Trimming took 6 bases from V and 6 from J, leaving 20 bases between them. Germline V lookup: CDR1 MNHEY, CDR2 SVGAGI. This CDR3 comprises 15 residues. CDR3 nucleotide sequence: TGTGCCAGCAGCCATTACCCCAGACAGTACGATGGCTACACCTTC. As protein: CASSHYPRQYDGYTF.

The CDR3 DNA sequence: TGTGCCAGCAGCGAGACAATTCAAGCTTTCTTT. Amino acids: CASSETIQAFF. The V and J genes are TRBV28 and TRBJ1-1, with D unclear. V gave up 6 bases and J gave up 9 bases, with 11 bases separating them. Germline V gene lookup returns CDR1 MDHEN and CDR2 SYDVKM. This CDR3 is built from 11 residues.